The clone carrying this T cell receptor (beta chain) came up a few times. 5'RACE primed at constant segments yielded TCR alpha and TCR beta cDNA libraries bearing sample barcodes and UMIs. TCRdb reprocessed the 5' RACE reads with MiXCR, giving one entry per CDR3 protein. The data show fewer than 90,000 distinct CDR3 sequences, with approximately 13% seen just once and about a third held by the top ten. This entry is derived from a study of T-cell memory formation after mild COVID-19. Study summary: TCR clusters largely stayed donor specific.

This CDR3 has 15 residues. The V and J ends lost 7 bases and 2 bases, in that order; junction bases with no gene match: 9. This TCR derives from an adult woman who had mild COVID-19 (a few samples of this study predate the infection). Cell type and time point are not known. The chain combines TRBV12-3 or TRBV12-4 with TRBJ1-1; TRBD1 matches 8 bases. The sequencing sample was made of PBMCs or a T cell subset sorted from them (not recorded which). Written as DNA, the CDR3 is TGTGCCAGCATCCCGACAGGGGTGGGCAACACTGAAGCTTTCTTT. It is translated as CASIPTGVGNTEAFF.